The 32 T cell receptor beta chains listed next were all sequenced from one sample in a study of T-cell reconstitution after alpha-beta-depleted transplantation in children. General observations from the study: Most T-cell counts and diversity one year after the transplant came from T cells that were newly produced.

For TCRbeta, the library was prepared with unique molecular identifiers. TCRdb independently ran MiXCR on the PCR reads; one entry per CDR3 protein. The sample has hundreds of thousands of distinct CDR3 sequences, 6.5% to 9% seen once. For these receptors, no antigen is known. The source was peripheral blood, collected 360 days after TCRalphabeta/CD19-depleted stem cell transplant. The receptors come from a female patient aged 2-10 years who had a stem cell transplant for Fanconi anemia, so the T cells may come from the graft donor.

Regarding this clonotype: Germline and junction disagree at one end, which may indicate a read error. The V gene is TRBV12-3 or TRBV12-4, the J gene TRBJ2-7; 13 nucleotides match TRBD2. The CDR3 is made up of 19 amino acids. The CDR3 sequence: CTSSRTSGGALASTYEQYF. The CDR3 nucleotides are TGTACCAGCAGTCGTACTAGCGGGGGGGCCTTAGCGTCGACCTACGAGCAGTACTTC.

This clonotype was found many times. The chain uses TRBV7-9 and TRBJ2-1, with 9 bases aligning to TRBD2. The CDR3 has 19 residues. Germline V gives CDR1 SEHNR, CDR2 FQNEAQ (reference sequence). V lost 3 bases to trimming and J lost 8 bases; unmatched junction nucleotides: 20. CDR3: CASSFFYDPAGGAIDEQFF. The CDR3 coding sequence is TGTGCCAGCAGCTTCTTCTACGATCCAGCGGGGGGAGCTATAGATGAGCAGTTCTTC.

This clonotype was picked up a small number of times. V is TRBV7-9 and J is TRBJ1-2; D is uncertain. The CDR3 runs 14 residues. Trimming left V 3 bases short and J 0 bases short, with 8 bases between. Germline lookup yields CDR1 SEHNR and CDR2 FQNEAQ (reference sequence). CDR3 region: CASSFPTANYGYTF. The CDR3 nucleotides read TGTGCCAGCAGCTTTCCTACAGCTAACTATGGCTACACCTTC.

The genes are TRBV5-4 and TRBJ2-1; TRBD2 matches 11 bases. This CDR3 is 14 amino acids long. The V gene end was trimmed by 4 bases and the J gene end by 13 bases; junction bases not matched to a gene: 10. The germline V gene has CDR1 SGHNT and CDR2 YYREEE (reference sequence). The CDR3 protein is CASSLIAGGPVQFF. DNA of the CDR3: TGTGCCAGCAGCCTAATAGCGGGGGGGCCCGTTCAGTTCTTC.

This clonotype appeared many times. The chain uses TRBV7-2 and TRBJ1-5; no clear D. The CDR3 contains 14 residues. The germline V and J ends were trimmed by 1 base and 5 bases, with 9 bases remaining between them. Germline-derived CDR1 and CDR2 are SGHTA and FQGNSA. The CDR3 DNA reads TGTGCCAGCAGCTTAGGACCCCCGCATCAGCCCCAGCATTTT. It yields the protein CASSLGPPHQPQHF.

Only a few counts were recorded for this clonotype. The V call is TRBV5-4, the J call TRBJ2-1; 8 bases are shared with TRBD1. The CDR3 length is 15 residues. The trim removed 6 bases at V and 5 bases at J, leaving 10 bases unmatched. CDR1 is SGHNT and CDR2 is YYREEE in the germline V gene (reference sequence). The CDR3 nucleotides read TGTGCCAGCACCGACCGACAGGGGACCAACAATGAGCAGTTCTTC. It translates to CASTDRQGTNNEQFF. The variable domain in full, completed from reference TRBV5-4 and TRBJ2-1, reads ETGVTQSPTHLIKTRGQQVTLRCSSQSGHNTVSWYQQALGQGPQFIFQYYREEENGRGNFPPRFSGLQFPNYSSELNVNALELDDSALYLCASTDRQGTNNEQFFGPGTRLTVL.

This clonotype was found many times. The chain employs TRBV7-7 and TRBJ2-1, with TRBD2 as a possible D gene (5 bases). The length of the CDR3 is 15 residues. Trimming removed 1 base from V and 8 bases from J, with 15 bases in between. Germline V lookup: CDR1 SSHAT, CDR2 FNYEAQ (reference sequence). This CDR3 reads CASSLVAGEFDEQFF. The CDR3 nucleotides read TGTGCCAGCAGCTTAGTAGCCGGGGAGTTCGATGAGCAGTTCTTC. The variable domain in full, completed from reference TRBV7-7 and TRBJ2-1, reads GAGVSQSPRYKVTKRGQDVTLRCDPISSHATLYWYQQALGQGPEFLTYFNYEAQPDKSGLPSDRFSAERPEGSISTLTIQRTEQRDSAMYRCASSLVAGEFDEQFFGPGTRLTVL.

This clonotype was seen more than once but under ten times. The rearrangement joins TRBV5-8 to TRBJ2-7; 10 bases line up with TRBD1. CDR1 SGHTS and CDR2 YDEGEE come from the germline V gene. The J segment lost 4 bases and the V segment lost 4 bases, leaving 8 bases of the junction unmatched. The CDR3 consists of 15 residues. CDR3 protein: CASSGTGTGVYEQYF. The CDR3 nucleotides are TGTGCCAGCAGCGGTACCGGGACAGGGGTTTACGAGCAGTACTTC.

This clonotype was observed many times. This sequence joins TRBV27 and TRBJ2-3; D gene uncertain. The CDR3 consists of 13 residues. Trimming pared 4 bases from V and 1 base from J, leaving 6 bases between. CDR1 and CDR2 from the germline V gene are MNHEY and SMNVEV (reference sequence). The CDR3 reads CASSSRGTDTQYF. The CDR3, as DNA: TGTGCCAGCAGTTCAAGGGGCACAGATACGCAGTATTTT.

This clonotype was observed a handful of times. In nucleotides, the CDR3 is TGTGCCAGCGCCCCGGGACTAGCCACAGATACGCAGTATTTT. It is translated as CASAPGLATDTQYF. The chain couples TRBV6-1 to TRBJ2-3, with 9 bases identical to TRBD2. The CDR3 covers 14 residues. Germline trimming cut 8 bases from V and 2 bases from J; bases unmatched to any gene: 5. Germline CDR1 MNHNS, CDR2 SASEGT.

This clonotype appeared a few times. V and J are TRBV5-1 and TRBJ2-3; D perhaps matches TRBD2 (5 bases). The V gene's germline CDR1 is SGHRS and CDR2 YFSETQ. The CDR3 extends over 15 amino acids. V was shortened by 5 bases and J by 5 bases, with 18 bases between the two germline ends. The CDR3 nucleotides read TGCGCCAGCAGTTTACGGGGTGGCGTCGAAGATACGCAGTATTTT. Translation gives CASSLRGGVEDTQYF.

This clonotype came up a few times. The CDR3 loop reads CASSQEAGQGANTIYF. The CDR3 DNA follows: TGCGCCAGCAGCCAAGAAGCGGGACAGGGGGCAAACACCATATATTTT. This chain joins TRBV4-3 and TRBJ1-3; 12 bases are a match to TRBD1. Germline CDR1 reads LGHNA; CDR2 reads YSLEER. The CDR3 sequence is 16 residues long. The V segment lost 0 bases and the J segment 6 bases; nucleotides outside the gene matches: 3.

This chain uses TRBV7-9 with TRBJ2-4, with 7 bases fitting TRBD1. Germline CDR1 is SEHNR and CDR2 is FQNEAQ (reference sequence). Trimming took 5 bases from V and 4 from J; bases not matched to a gene: 5. The CDR3 contains 14 residues. The CDR3 DNA reads as TGTGCCAGCAGCGACAACAGGGGTAAAAACATTCAGTACTTC. This codes for CASSDNRGKNIQYF. Filled out from reference TRBV7-9 and TRBJ2-4, the complete variable domain reads DTGVSQNPRHKITKRGQNVTFRCDPISEHNRLYWYRQTLGQGPEFLTYFQNEAQLEKSRLLSDRFSAERPKGSFSTLEIQRTEQGDSAMYLCASSDNRGKNIQYFGAGTRLSVL.

This clonotype was recorded at least ten times. This chain links TRBV28 with TRBJ1-2; 7 positions agree with TRBD1. The V gene end was trimmed by 1 base and the J gene end by 5 bases; junction bases not matched to a gene: 16. This CDR3 has 18 residues. Per the germline V gene, CDR1 is MDHEN and CDR2 is SYDVKM. CDR3 DNA: TGTGCCAGCAGTTTATTTGCCGGGACAGTTCCAACACTTTATGGCTACACCTTC. Translating gives CASSLFAGTVPTLYGYTF.

This clonotype has at least ten counts. The rearrangement joins TRBV2 to TRBJ2-1, with 11 positions matching TRBD2. The ends lost 7 bases at V and 5 bases at J; junction bases unmatched: 1. This CDR3 region has 13 residues. The V gene's germline CDR1 is SNHLY and CDR2 FYNNEI. The CDR3 DNA follows: TGTGCCAGCATTAGCGGGGGGGACAATGAGCAGTTCTTC. It codes for CASISGGDNEQFF.

In this sample, this clonotype turned up many times. V usage is TRBV28 and J usage is TRBJ1-6; D is undetermined. From germline, CDR1 is MDHEN and CDR2 SYDVKM. V lost 7 bases to trimming and J lost 15 bases, with 19 bases between them. The CDR3 has 13 amino acids. The CDR3 DNA reads as TGTGCCAGCACCGAGACTCAGCGAATAGTCCTCCACTTT. This translates into CASTETQRIVLHF. Complete variable domain (other parts from reference TRBV28 and TRBJ1-6): DVKVTQSSRYLVKRTGEKVFLECVQDMDHENMFWYRQDPGLGLRLIYFSYDVKMKEKGDIPEGYSVSREKKERFSLILESASTNQTSMYLCASTETQRIVLHFGNGTRLTVT.

This clonotype showed up many times. The chain is built from TRBV29-1 and TRBJ2-1, with TRBD2 as a possible D gene (5 bases). Germline loops: CDR1 SQVTM, CDR2 ANQGSEA. CDR3 length equals 17 residues. Trimming took off 3 bases at V and 0 bases at J, with 18 bases between the two ends. In DNA, the CDR3 is TGCAGCGTTGATGATAAGGGAGCGAGGCTCTCCTACAATGAGCAGTTCTTC. It encodes CSVDDKGARLSYNEQFF.

This clonotype has ten or more counts. CDR3 amino acids: CASSLGDDTQYF. CDR3 DNA sequence: TGTGCCAGCAGTTTAGGCGACGATACGCAGTATTTT. The J gene is TRBJ2-3, the V gene TRBV28; D uncertain. There are 12 residues in the CDR3. Trimming shortened V by 2 bases and J by 6 bases, and 6 bases separated the two germline ends. Germline V lookup: CDR1 MDHEN, CDR2 SYDVKM.

V and J are TRBV14 and TRBJ2-7; possibly TRBD1 for D (6 bases). This CDR3 has 13 residues. Trimming stripped 4 bases from V and 2 bases from J, with 9 bases between. Germline lookup yields CDR1 SGHDN and CDR2 FVKESK. The CDR3 nucleotides are TGTGCCAGCAGCCGAGGGGGACCCTACGAGCAGTACGTC. Residues: CASSRGGPYEQYV.

This clonotype was seen only a few times. This rearrangement joins TRBV5-1 to TRBJ1-2; 7 bases are a match to TRBD1. CDR3 length: 13 residues. V lost 3 bases to trimming and J lost 4 bases; unmatched junction nucleotides: 3. CDR1 is SGHRS, CDR2 YFSETQ, per germline. Written as DNA, the CDR3 is TGCGCCAGCAGCTACGGACAGGTCTATGGCTACACCTTC. It specifies CASSYGQVYGYTF.

The count of this clonotype is one. The gene calls are TRBV5-1 and TRBJ2-7, with D unresolved. CDR1 is SGHRS and CDR2 is YFSETQ in the germline V gene. Between the trimmed V and J ends, which lost 0 bases and 3 bases, there was a span of 16 bases. The CDR3 runs 16 residues. The CDR3 nucleotides are TGCGCCAGCAGCTTGGCATCGACCCCCCTTGGCTACGAGCAGTACTTC. It is translated as CASSLASTPLGYEQYF.

Many counts were recorded for this clonotype. This rearrangement joins TRBV5-6 to TRBJ2-2, with D tentatively TRBD1 or TRBD2 (6 bases each). The CDR3 covers 15 residues. V was clipped by 7 bases and J by 7 bases, with 20 bases between them. Germline-derived CDR1 and CDR2 are SGHDT and YYEEEE. CDR3 coding DNA: TGTGCCAGCGGACTAACAGGGATTGGAAGCGGGGAGCTGTTTTTT. Residues: CASGLTGIGSGELFF.

This chain links TRBV7-2 with TRBJ1-5; TRBD1 matches 8 bases. Unmatched junction bases numbered 6, after V lost 6 bases and J lost 2 bases. This CDR3 region has 15 residues. CDR1 is SGHTA and CDR2 is FQGNSA in the germline V gene. The CDR3 region is CASSLPGGGNQPQHF. The DNA for the CDR3 is TGTGCCAGCAGTCTCCCAGGGGGCGGCAATCAGCCCCAGCATTTT.

This clonotype showed up just a few times. The rearrangement joins TRBV20-1 to TRBJ2-7; weak D call: TRBD2 (6 bases). The CDR3 covers 12 residues. The germline V gene encodes CDR1 DFQATT and CDR2 SNEGSKA (reference sequence). V lost 7 bases to trimming and J lost 5 bases, with 15 bases between them. CDR3 DNA sequence: TGCAGTGTGGGACTCGCCGTCCACGAGCAGTACGTC. This encodes CSVGLAVHEQYV.

J is TRBJ1-6 and V is TRBV27; 8 nucleotides match TRBD1. Germline values: CDR1 MNHEY, CDR2 SMNVEV (reference sequence). The V and J ends lost 5 bases and 6 bases, in that order; junction bases with no gene match: 6. The CDR3 contains 15 residues. CDR3 amino acids: CASSGQGLANSPLHF. CDR3 DNA sequence: TGTGCCAGCAGTGGACAGGGTTTGGCTAATTCACCCCTCCACTTT.

This clonotype was picked up a small number of times. This chain links TRBV27 with TRBJ2-1, with 7 bases matching TRBD2. The CDR3 covers 15 residues. The trim removed 6 bases at V and 4 bases at J, leaving 9 bases unmatched. Germline assignment: CDR1 MNHEY and CDR2 SMNVEV (reference sequence). CDR3 sequence: CASREGRANYNEQFF. In nucleotides, the CDR3 is TGTGCCAGCAGAGAGGGGAGGGCGAATTACAATGAGCAGTTCTTC.

At least ten counts were recorded for this clonotype. This chain connects TRBV12-3 or TRBV12-4 to TRBJ1-2, with 9 bases lining up with TRBD1. V lost 6 bases and J lost 3; bases outside the gene matches: 2. There are 13 residues in the CDR3. The CDR3 loop reads CASRDRGDYGYTF. The CDR3 DNA sequence: TGTGCCAGCAGGGACAGGGGTGACTATGGCTACACCTTC.

The chain uses TRBV27 and TRBJ1-2, with 7 nucleotides matching TRBD1. The germline gives CDR1 MNHEY, CDR2 SMNVEV (reference sequence). The V and J ends lost 8 bases and 4 bases, in that order; junction bases with no gene match: 7. CDR3 size: 13 residues. The chain's CDR3 is CASGPTGFYGYTF. The CDR3 nucleotides are TGTGCCAGCGGCCCGACAGGGTTCTATGGCTACACCTTC.

This chain links TRBV8-2 with TRBJ2-1; no check of the table's D call, TRBD1, against the DNA was made. TRBV8-2 is a listed pseudogene. The CDR3 extends over 13 amino acids. CDR3 in amino acids: CASGFGLPGEQFF. DNA of the CDR3: TGTGCCAGCGGCTTTGGGCTCCCCGGTGAGCAGTTCTTC.

On this clonotype: At one boundary the junction diverges from the germline segment, which might be a read error. The J gene is TRBJ2-3, the V gene TRBV2; 8 bases align to TRBD1. The CDR3 is made up of 16 amino acids. Looked up from germline, CDR1 is SNHLY and CDR2 is FYNNEI. The CDR3 region is CASSEALEATGTGLNF. In nucleotides, the CDR3 is TGTGCCAGCAGTGAAGCTTTGGAGGCCACCGGGACAGGATTAAATTTT.

This clonotype was detected ten times or more. The V call is TRBV29-1, the J call TRBJ2-5; 10 positions match TRBD1. J lost 4 bases, V lost 5 bases, and 4 bases had no gene match. The CDR3 consists of 13 residues. Per the germline V gene, CDR1 is SQVTM and CDR2 is ANQGSEA. The CDR3 nucleotides read TGCAGCGTTAGACAGGGGGCGGGAGAGACCCAGTACTTC. It codes for CSVRQGAGETQYF. Full variable domain (remainder filled in from reference TRBV29-1 and TRBJ2-5): SAVISQKPSRDICQRGTSLTIQCQVDSQVTMMFWYRQQPGQSLTLIATANQGSEATYESGFVIDKFPISRPNLTFSTLTVSNMSPEDSSIYLCSVRQGAGETQYFGPGTRLLVL.

This clonotype was recorded at least ten times. V gene TRBV7-6 combines with J gene TRBJ1-1; 9 positions agree with TRBD1. V lost 4 bases and J lost 3; bases outside the gene matches: 9. The CDR3 consists of 16 residues. CDR1 is SGHVS, CDR2 FNYEAQ, per germline. CDR3 bases: TGTGCCAGCAGCTCCGGGACAGGGTTAGCGGACACTGAAGCTTTCTTT. Translated: CASSSGTGLADTEAFF.